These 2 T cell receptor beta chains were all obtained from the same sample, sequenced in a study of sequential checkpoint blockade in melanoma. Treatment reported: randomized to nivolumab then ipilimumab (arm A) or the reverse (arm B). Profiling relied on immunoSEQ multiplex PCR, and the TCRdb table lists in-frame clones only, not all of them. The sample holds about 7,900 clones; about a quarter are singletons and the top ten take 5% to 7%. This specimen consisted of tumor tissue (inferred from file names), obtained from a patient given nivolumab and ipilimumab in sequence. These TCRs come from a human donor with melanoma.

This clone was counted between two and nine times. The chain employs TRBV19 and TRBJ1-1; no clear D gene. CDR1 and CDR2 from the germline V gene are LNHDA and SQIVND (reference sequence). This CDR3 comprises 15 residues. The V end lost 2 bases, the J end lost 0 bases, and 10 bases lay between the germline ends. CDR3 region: CASSISLRLNTEAFF. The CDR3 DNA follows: TGTGCCAGTAGTATAAGTCTACGGTTGAACACTGAAGCTTTCTTT.

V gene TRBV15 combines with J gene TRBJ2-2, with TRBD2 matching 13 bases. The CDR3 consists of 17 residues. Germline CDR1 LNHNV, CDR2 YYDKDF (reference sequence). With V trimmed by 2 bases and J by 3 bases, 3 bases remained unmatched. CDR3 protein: CATSRTSGRADTGELFF. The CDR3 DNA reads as TGTGCCACCAGCAGAACTAGCGGGAGGGCCGACACCGGGGAGCTGTTTTTT.